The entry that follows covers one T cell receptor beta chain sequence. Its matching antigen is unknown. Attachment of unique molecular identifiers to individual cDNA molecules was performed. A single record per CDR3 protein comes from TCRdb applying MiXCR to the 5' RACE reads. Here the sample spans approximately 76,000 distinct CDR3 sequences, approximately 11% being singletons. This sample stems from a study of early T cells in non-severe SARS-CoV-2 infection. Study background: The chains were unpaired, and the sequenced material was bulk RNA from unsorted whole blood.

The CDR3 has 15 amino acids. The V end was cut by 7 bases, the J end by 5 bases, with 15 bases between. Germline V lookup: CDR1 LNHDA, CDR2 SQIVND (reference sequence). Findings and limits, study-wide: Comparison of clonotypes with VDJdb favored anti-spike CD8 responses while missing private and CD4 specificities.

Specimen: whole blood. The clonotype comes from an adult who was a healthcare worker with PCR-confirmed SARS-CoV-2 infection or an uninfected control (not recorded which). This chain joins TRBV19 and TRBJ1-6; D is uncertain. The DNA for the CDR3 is TGTGCCAGTACCCCTCTGGGCGGGGATAATTCACCCCTCCACTTT. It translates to CASTPLGGDNSPLHF.